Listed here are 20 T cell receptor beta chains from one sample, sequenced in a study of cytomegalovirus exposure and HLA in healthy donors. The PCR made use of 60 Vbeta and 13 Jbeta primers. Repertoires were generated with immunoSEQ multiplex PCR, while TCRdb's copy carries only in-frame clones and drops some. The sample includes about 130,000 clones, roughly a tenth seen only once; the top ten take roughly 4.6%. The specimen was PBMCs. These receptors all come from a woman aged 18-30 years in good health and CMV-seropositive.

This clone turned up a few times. Written as DNA, the CDR3 is TGTGCCAGCAGCTTAGGTTCAGGGGAATGGCCCCAGCATTTT. This encodes CASSLGSGEWPQHF. V gene TRBV7-2 combines with J gene TRBJ1-5, with a possible D match to TRBD1 (6 bases). Germline V gives CDR1 SGHTA, CDR2 FQGNSA. This CDR3 region has 14 residues. Trimming removed 1 base at V and 9 bases at J, with 13 bases between.

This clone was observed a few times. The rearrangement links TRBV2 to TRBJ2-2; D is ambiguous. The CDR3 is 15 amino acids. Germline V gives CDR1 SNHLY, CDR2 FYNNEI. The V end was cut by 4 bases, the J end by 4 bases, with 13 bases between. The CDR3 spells CASSGRNSSTGELFF. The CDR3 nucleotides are TGTGCCAGCAGTGGTCGGAATAGCTCCACCGGGGAGCTGTTTTTT.

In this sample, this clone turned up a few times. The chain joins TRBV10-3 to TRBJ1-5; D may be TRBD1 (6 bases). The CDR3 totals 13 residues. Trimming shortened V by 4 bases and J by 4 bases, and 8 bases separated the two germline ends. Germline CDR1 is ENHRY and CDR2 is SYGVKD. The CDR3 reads CAISGGQNQPQHF. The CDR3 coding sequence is TGTGCCATCAGTGGCGGACAGAATCAGCCCCAGCATTTT.

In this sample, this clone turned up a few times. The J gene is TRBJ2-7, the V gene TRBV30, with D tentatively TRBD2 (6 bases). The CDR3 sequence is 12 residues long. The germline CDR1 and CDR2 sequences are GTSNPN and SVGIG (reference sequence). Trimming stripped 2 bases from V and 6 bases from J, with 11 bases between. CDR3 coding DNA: TGTGCCTGGAGTCGGATGGGGGGCGAGCAGTACTTC. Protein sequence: CAWSRMGGEQYF.

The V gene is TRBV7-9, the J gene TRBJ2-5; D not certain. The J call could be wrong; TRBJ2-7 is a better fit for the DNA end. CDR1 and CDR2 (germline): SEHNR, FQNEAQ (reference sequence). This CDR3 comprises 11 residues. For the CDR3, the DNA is TGTGCCAGCAGCTTTAACTACGAGCAGTACTTC. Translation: CASSFNYEQYF.

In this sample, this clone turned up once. In nucleotides, the CDR3 is TGTGCCAGCAGGCCCGACAGGGGGTACGAGCAGTACTTC. Protein product: CASRPDRGYEQYF. The chain uses TRBV6-1 and TRBJ2-5, with TRBD1 matching 9 bases. The tail of the sequence fits TRBJ2-7 better, so the J call may be wrong. This CDR3 region has 13 residues. CDR1 and CDR2 (germline): MNHNS, SASEGT.

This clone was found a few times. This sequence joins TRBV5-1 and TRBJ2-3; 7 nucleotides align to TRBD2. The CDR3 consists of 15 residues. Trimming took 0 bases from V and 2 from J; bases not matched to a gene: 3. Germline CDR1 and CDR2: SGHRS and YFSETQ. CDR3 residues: CASSLVSGITDTQYF. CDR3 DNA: TGCGCCAGCAGCTTGGTAAGCGGGATCACAGATACGCAGTATTTT.

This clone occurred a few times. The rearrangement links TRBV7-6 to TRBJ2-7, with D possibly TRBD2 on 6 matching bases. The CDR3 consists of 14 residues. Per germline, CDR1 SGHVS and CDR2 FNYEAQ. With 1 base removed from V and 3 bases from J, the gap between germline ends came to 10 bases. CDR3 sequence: CASSLGGRSYEQYF. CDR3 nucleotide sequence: TGTGCCAGCAGCTTAGGAGGGAGGAGCTACGAGCAGTACTTC.

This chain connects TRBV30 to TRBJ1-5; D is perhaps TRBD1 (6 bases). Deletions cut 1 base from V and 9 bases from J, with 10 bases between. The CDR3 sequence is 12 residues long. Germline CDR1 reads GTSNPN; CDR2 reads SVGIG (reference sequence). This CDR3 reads CAWSAQGAPQHF. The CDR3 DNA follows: TGTGCCTGGAGTGCACAGGGAGCGCCCCAGCATTTT.

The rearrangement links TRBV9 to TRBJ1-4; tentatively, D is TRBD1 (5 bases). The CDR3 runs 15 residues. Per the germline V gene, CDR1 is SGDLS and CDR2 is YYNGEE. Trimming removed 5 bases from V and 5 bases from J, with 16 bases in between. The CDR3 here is CASSPDGRGNEKLFF. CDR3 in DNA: TGTGCCAGCAGTCCTGACGGACGGGGGAATGAAAAACTGTTTTTT. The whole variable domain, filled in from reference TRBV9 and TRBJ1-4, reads DSGVTQTPKHLITATGQRVTLRCSPRSGDLSVYWYQQSLDQGLQFLIQYYNGEERAKGNILERFSAQQFPDLHSELNLSSLELGDSALYFCASSPDGRGNEKLFFGSGTQLSVL.

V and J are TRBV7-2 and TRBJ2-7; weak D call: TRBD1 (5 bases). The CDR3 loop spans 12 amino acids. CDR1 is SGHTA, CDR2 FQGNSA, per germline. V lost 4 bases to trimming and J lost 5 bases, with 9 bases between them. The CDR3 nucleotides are TGTGCCAGCAGCTCAAGGACACACGAGCAGTACTTC. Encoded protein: CASSSRTHEQYF.

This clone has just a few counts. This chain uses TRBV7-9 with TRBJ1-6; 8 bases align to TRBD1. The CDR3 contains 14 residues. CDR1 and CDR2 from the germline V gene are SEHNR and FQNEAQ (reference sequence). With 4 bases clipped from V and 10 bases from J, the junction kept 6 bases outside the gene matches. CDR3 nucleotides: TGTGCCAGCAGCTACGGACAGGGAGGGTCACCCCTCCACTTT. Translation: CASSYGQGGSPLHF.

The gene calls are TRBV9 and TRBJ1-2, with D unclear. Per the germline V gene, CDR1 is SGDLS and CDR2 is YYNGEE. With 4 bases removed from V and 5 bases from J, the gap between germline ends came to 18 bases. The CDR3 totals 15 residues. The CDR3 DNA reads TGTGCCAGCAGCCCTGACATCGACGCGATATATGGCTACACCTTC. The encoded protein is CASSPDIDAIYGYTF.

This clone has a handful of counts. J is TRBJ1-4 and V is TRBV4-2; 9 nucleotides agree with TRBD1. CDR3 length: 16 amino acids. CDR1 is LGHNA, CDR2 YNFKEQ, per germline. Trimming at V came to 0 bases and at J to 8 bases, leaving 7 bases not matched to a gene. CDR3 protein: CASSQDGTGKGEKLFF. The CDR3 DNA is TGTGCCAGCAGCCAAGACGGGACAGGGAAAGGGGAAAAACTGTTTTTT.

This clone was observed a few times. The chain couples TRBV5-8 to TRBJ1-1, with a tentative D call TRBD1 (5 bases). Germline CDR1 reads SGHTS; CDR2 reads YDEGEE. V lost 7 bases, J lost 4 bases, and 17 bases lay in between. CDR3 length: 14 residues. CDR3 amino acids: CASRLGRGGTEAFF. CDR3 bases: TGTGCCAGCCGTCTCGGGAGGGGAGGCACTGAAGCTTTCTTT.

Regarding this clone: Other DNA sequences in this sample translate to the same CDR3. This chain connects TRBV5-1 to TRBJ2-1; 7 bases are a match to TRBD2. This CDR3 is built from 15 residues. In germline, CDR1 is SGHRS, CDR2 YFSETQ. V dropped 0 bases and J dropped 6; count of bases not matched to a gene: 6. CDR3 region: CASSLVPSGANEQFF. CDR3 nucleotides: TGCGCCAGCAGCTTGGTACCTAGCGGAGCCAATGAGCAGTTCTTC. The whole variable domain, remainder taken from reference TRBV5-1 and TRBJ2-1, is KAGVTQTPRYLIKTRGQQVTLSCSPISGHRSVSWYQQTPGQGLQFLFEYFSETQRNKGNFPGRFSGRQFSNSRSEMNVSTLELGDSALYLCASSLVPSGANEQFFGPGTRLTVL.

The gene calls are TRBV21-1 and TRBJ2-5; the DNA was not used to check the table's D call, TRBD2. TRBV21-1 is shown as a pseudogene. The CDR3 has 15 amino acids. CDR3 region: CASLTARGYQETQYF. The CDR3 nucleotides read TGTGCCAGCCTCACGGCGCGGGGGTACCAAGAGACCCAGTACTTC.

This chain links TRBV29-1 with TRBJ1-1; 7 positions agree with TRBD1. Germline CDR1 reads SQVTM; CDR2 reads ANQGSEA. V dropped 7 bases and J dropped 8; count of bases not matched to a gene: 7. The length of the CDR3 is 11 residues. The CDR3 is CSAGKDREAFF. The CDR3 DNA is TGCAGCGCGGGAAAGGACAGGGAAGCTTTCTTT.

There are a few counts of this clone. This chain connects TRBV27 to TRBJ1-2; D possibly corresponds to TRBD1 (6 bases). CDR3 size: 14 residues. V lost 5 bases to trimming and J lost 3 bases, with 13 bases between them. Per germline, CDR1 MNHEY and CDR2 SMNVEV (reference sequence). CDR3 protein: CASSRWGGDYGYTF. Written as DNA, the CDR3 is TGTGCCAGCAGTCGATGGGGGGGCGACTATGGCTACACCTTC.

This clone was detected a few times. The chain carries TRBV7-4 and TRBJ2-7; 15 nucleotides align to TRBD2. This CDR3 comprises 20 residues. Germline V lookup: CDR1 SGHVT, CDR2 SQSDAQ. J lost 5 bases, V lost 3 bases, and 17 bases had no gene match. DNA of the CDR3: TGTGCCAGCAGCTTTACCGGGACTAGCGGGAGGCTCAATCCTACCGACGAGCAGTACTTC. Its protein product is CASSFTGTSGRLNPTDEQYF.